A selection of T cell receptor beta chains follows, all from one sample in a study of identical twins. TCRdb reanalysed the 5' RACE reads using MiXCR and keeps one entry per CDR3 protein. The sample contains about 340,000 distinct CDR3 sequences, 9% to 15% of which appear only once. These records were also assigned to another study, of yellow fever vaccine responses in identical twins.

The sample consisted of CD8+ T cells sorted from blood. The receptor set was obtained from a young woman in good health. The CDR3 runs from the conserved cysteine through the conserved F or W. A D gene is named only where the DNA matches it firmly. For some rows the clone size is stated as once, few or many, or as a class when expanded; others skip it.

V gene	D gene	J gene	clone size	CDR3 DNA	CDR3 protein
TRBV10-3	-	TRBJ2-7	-	TGTGCCATCAGTCCAGACAGTCCCTGGTGGGAGCAGTACTTC	CAISPDSPWWEQYF
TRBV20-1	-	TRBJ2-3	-	TGCAGTGCTAGAGTTCCTCTCCCTGACAGCACAGATACGCAGTATTTT	CSARVPLPDSTDTQYF
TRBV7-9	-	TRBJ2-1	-	TGTGCCAGCCACCGATCCAGAGACAATGAGCAGTTCTTC	CASHRSRDNEQFF
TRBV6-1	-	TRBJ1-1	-	TGTGCCAGCACCCGAGGCGGGTTGAACACTGAAGCTTTCTTT	CASTRGGLNTEAFF
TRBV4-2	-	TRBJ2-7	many	TGTGCCAGCAGCCAAGATTTTCCAGGGGTGTCCTACGAGCAGTACTTC	CASSQDFPGVSYEQYF
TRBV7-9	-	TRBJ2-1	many	TGTGCCAGCAGCTCTTTCGTAACAGACTCCTACAATGAGCAGTTCTTC	CASSSFVTDSYNEQFF
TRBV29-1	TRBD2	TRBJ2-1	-	TGCAGCGTTGACGGACTAGCGGAACAATCCTCCTACAATGAGCAGTTCTTC	CSVDGLAEQSSYNEQFF
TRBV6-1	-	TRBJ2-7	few	TGTGCCAGCAGTGAATTATTGTACCGGCGCTACGAGCAGTACTTC	CASSELLYRRYEQYF
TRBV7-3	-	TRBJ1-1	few	TGTGCCAGCAGCCTCTCGACAGGAACGAACACTGAAGCTTTCTTT	CASSLSTGTNTEAFF
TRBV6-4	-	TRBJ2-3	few	TGTGCCAGCAGTGACTCCAAGGGCCAGACAGATACGCAGTATTTT	CASSDSKGQTDTQYF
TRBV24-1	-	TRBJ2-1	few	TGTGCCACCAGTGAGGATGACTTCAATGAGCAGTTCTTC	CATSEDDFNEQFF
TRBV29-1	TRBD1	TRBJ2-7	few	TGCAGCGTTGGGACAGGGCTCACCTACGAGCAGTACTTC	CSVGTGLTYEQYF
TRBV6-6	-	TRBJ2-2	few	TGTGCCAGCATGGCAGGGTTGGGCGGGGAGCTGTTTTTT	CASMAGLGGELFF
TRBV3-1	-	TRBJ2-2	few	TGTGCCAGCAGCCAAGAGTGGGACCTTGACTACACCGGGGAGCTGTTTTTT	CASSQEWDLDYTGELFF
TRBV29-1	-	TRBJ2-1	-	TGCAGCGTTGAAGTTGAGGGGAACTCCTACAATGAGCAGTTCTTC	CSVEVEGNSYNEQFF
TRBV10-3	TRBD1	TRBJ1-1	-	TGTGCCATCAGGACAGGGGCGCCTGAAGCTTTCTTT	CAIRTGAPEAFF
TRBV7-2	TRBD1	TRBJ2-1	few	TGTGCCAGCAGCATACCCAACAGGGGGCTGGGCGAGCAGTTCTTC	CASSIPNRGLGEQFF
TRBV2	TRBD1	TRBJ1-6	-	TGTGCCAGCAGTGAAGCGGGACAGGGGTTTAATTCACCCCTCCACTTT	CASSEAGQGFNSPLHF
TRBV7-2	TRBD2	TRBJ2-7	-	TGTGCCAGCAGCTCGAGACTAGCGGGGATCTACGAGCAGTACTTC	CASSSRLAGIYEQYF
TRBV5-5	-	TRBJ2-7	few	TGTGCCAGCAGCTTTTCATGGCGCAGGAGCTCCTACGAGCAGTACTTC	CASSFSWRRSSYEQYF
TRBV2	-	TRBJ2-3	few	TGTGCCGCGGTGGTTGCGGGGTCTTTGGATACGCAGTATTTT	CAAVVAGSLDTQYF
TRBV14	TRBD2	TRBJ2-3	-	TGTGCCAGCAGCCAAGGTGGACTAGCGGCCTGGTTGGATACGCAGTATTTT	CASSQGGLAAWLDTQYF
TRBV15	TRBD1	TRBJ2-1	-	TGTGCCACCAGCAGAGACAGGGGGCTGTACAATGAGCAGTTCTTC	CATSRDRGLYNEQFF
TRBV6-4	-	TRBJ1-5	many	TGTGCCAGCAGTGACGGGGACAGCAATCAGCCCCAGCATTTT	CASSDGDSNQPQHF
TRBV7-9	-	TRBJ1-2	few	TGTGCCAGCAGCCGAAGTAACTATGGCTACACCTTC	CASSRSNYGYTF
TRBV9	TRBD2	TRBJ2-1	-	TGTGCCAGCAGCGCTAGCGGGGGCAACAATGAGCAGTTCTTC	CASSASGGNNEQFF